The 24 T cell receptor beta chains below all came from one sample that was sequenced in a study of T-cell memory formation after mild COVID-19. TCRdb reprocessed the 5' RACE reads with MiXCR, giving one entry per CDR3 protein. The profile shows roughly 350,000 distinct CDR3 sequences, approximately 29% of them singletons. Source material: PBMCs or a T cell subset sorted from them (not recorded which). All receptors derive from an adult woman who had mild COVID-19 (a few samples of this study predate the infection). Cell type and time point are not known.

The DNA of the CDR3 is TGTGCCAGCAGTGAAGGCGGACCTCGGGAGACCCAGTACTTC. Protein sequence: CASSEGGPRETQYF. The gene calls are TRBV6-1 and TRBJ2-5; unclear D gene. V gave up 1 base and J gave up 5 bases, with 11 bases separating them. Germline V gene data show CDR1 as MNHNS and CDR2 as SASEGT. CDR3 length: 14 residues.

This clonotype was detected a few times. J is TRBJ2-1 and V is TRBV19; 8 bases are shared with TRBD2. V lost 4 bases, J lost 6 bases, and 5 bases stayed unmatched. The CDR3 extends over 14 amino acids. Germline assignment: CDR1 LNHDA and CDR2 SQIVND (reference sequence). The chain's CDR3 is CASSTPTSGNEQFF. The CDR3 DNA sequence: TGTGCCAGTAGTACCCCTACTAGCGGCAATGAGCAGTTCTTC.

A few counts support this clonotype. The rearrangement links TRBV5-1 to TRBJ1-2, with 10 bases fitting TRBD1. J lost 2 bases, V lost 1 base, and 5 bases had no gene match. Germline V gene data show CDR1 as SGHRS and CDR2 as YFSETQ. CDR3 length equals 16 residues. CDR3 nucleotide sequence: TGCGCCAGCAGCTTGAGGACAGGGGGGATCAACTATGGCTACACCTTC. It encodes CASSLRTGGINYGYTF. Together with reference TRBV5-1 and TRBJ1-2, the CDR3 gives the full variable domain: KAGVTQTPRYLIKTRGQQVTLSCSPISGHRSVSWYQQTPGQGLQFLFEYFSETQRNKGNFPGRFSGRQFSNSRSEMNVSTLELGDSALYLCASSLRTGGINYGYTFGSGTRLTVV.

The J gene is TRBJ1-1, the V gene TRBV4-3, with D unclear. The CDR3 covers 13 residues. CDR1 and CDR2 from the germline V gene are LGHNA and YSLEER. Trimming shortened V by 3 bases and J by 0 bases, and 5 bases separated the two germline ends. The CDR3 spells CASSQVMNTEAFF. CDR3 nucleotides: TGCGCCAGCAGCCAGGTTATGAACACTGAAGCTTTCTTT.

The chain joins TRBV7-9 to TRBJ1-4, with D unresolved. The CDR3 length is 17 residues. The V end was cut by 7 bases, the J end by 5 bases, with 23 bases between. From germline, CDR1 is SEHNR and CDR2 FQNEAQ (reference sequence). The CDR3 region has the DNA TGTGCCAGCACCCAGGCGGGCACCACTACATCAAATGAAAAACTGTTTTTT. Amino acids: CASTQAGTTTSNEKLFF.

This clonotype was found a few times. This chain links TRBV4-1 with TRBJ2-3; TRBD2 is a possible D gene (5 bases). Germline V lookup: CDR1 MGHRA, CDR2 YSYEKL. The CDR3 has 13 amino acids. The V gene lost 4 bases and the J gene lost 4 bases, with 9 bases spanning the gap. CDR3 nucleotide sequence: TGCGCCAGCAGCCTGGAGGTCCCAGATACGCAGTATTTT. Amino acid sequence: CASSLEVPDTQYF.

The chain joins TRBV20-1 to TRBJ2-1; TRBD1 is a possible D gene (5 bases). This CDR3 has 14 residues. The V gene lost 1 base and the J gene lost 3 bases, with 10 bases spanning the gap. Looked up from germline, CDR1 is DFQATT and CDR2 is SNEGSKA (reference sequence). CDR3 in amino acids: CSARAVTDYNEQFF. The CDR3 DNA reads TGCAGTGCTAGAGCGGTGACAGACTACAATGAGCAGTTCTTC.

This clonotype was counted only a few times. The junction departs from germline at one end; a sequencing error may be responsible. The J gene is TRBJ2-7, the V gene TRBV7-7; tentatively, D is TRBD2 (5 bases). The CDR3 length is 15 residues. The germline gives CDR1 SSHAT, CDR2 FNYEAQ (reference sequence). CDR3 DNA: TGTGCTAGCAGCTTACAAATGGGAGCTTACTACGAGCAGTACTTC. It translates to CASSLQMGAYYEQYF. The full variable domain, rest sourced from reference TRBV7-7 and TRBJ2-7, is GAGVSQSPRYKVTKRGQDVTLRCDPISSHATLYWYQQALGQGPEFLTYFNYEAQPDKSGLPSDRFSAERPEGSISTLTIQRTEQRDSAMYRCASSLQMGAYYEQYFGPGTRLTVT.

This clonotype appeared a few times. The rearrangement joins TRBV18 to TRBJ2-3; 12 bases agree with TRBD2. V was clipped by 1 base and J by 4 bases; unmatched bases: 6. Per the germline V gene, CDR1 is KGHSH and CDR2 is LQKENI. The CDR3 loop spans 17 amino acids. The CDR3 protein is CASSPRGGTSGPDTQYF. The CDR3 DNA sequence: TGTGCCAGCTCACCACGGGGCGGGACTAGCGGGCCAGATACGCAGTATTTT.

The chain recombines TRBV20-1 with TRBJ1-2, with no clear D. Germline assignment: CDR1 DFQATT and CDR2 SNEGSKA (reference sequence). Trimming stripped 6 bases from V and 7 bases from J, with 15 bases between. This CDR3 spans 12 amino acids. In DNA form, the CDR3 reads TGCAGTGCGCCCTGGGTTGAGGGTGGCTACACCTTC. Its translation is CSAPWVEGGYTF.

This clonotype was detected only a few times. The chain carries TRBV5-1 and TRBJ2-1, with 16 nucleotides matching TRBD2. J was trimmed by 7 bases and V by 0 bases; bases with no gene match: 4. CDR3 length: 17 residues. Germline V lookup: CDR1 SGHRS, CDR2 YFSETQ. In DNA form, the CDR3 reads TGCGCCAGCAGCTTGGATCCGGGACTAGCGGGGGGGAATGAGCAGTTCTTC. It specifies CASSLDPGLAGGNEQFF.

DNA of the CDR3: TGTGCCAGCTCCGAAAGATGGGGGAGCGAAAAACTGTTTTTT. Translating gives CASSERWGSEKLFF. The chain employs TRBV7-9 and TRBJ1-4; D possibly corresponds to TRBD1 (5 bases). The CDR3 sequence is 14 residues long. In germline, CDR1 is SEHNR, CDR2 FQNEAQ (reference sequence). Trimming stripped 8 bases from V and 8 bases from J, with 18 bases between.

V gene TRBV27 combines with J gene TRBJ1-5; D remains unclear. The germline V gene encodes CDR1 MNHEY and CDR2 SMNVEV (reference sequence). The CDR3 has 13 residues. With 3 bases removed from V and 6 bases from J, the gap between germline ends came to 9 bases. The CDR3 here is CASSFARTQPQHF. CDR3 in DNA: TGTGCCAGCAGTTTCGCACGGACTCAGCCCCAGCATTTT.

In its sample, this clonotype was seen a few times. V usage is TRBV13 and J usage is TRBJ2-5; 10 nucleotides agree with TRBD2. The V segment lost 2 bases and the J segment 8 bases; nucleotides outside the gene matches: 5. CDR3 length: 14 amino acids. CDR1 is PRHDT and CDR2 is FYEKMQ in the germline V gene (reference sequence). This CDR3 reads CASSLLSGGATQYF. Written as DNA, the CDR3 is TGTGCCAGCAGCTTACTGAGCGGGGGGGCAACCCAGTACTTC. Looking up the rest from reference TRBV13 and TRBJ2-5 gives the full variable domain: AAGVIQSPRHLIKEKRETATLKCYPIPRHDTVYWYQQGPGQDPQFLISFYEKMQSDKGSIPDRFSAQQFSDYHSELNMSSLELGDSALYFCASSLLSGGATQYFGPGTRLLVL.

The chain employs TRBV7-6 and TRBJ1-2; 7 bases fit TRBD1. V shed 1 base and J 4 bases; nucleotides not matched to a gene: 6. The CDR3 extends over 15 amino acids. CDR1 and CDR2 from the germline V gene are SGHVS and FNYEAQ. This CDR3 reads CASSLGQGGGYGYTF. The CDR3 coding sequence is TGTGCCAGCAGCTTAGGACAGGGAGGGGGCTATGGCTACACCTTC.

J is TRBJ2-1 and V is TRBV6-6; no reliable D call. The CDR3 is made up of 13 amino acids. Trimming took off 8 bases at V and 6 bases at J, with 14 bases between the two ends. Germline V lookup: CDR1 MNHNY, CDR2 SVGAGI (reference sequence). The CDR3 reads CASHYRRGNEQFF. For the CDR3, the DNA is TGTGCCAGCCACTACAGAAGAGGCAATGAGCAGTTCTTC.

Here the CDR3 reads CASSLGTSSGDTQYF. CDR3 nucleotides: TGTGCCAGCAGCTTAGGGACTAGTTCGGGCGATACGCAGTATTTT. The rearrangement uses TRBV7-2 and TRBJ2-3, with 7 bases identical to TRBD2. The V segment lost 1 base and the J segment 6 bases; nucleotides outside the gene matches: 7. The CDR3 is 15 amino acids. The germline V gene has CDR1 SGHTA and CDR2 FQGNSA.

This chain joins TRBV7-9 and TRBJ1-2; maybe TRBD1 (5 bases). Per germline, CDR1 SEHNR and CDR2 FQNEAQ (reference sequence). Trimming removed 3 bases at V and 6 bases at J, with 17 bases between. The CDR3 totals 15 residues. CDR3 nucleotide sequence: TGTGCCAGCAGCTTCCTGCCACGACAGACAGATGGCTACACCTTC. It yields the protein CASSFLPRQTDGYTF.

The CDR3 region has the DNA TGTGCCAGCAGCTCCCGTCAGCACAGGGGCGCGAGCTCCTACGAGCAGTACTTC. Translated: CASSSRQHRGASSYEQYF. The rearrangement joins TRBV11-3 to TRBJ2-7; 7 bases are a match to TRBD1. This CDR3 spans 18 amino acids. Germline V gives CDR1 SGHNT, CDR2 YENEEA. The V gene end was trimmed by 4 bases and the J gene end by 0 bases; junction bases not matched to a gene: 15. Full variable domain (rest looked up from reference TRBV11-3 and TRBJ2-7): EAGVVQSPRYKIIEKKQPVAFWCNPISGHNTLYWYLQNLGQGPELLIRYENEEAVDDSQLPKDRFSAERLKGVDSTLKIQPAELGDSAVYLCASSSRQHRGASSYEQYFGPGTRLTVT.

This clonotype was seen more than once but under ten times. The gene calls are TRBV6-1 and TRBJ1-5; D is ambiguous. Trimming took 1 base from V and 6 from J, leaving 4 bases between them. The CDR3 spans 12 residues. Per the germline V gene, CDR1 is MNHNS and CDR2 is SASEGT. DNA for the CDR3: TGTGCCAGCAGTGAAGTTACTCAGCCCCAGCATTTT. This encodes CASSEVTQPQHF.

CDR3 protein: CASRVQGGSGYGYTF. The CDR3, as DNA: TGTGCCAGCAGAGTACAGGGAGGGAGCGGCTATGGCTACACCTTC. V gene TRBV6-5 combines with J gene TRBJ1-2; possible D gene TRBD1, 6 bases. V was trimmed by 6 bases and J by 4 bases, leaving 18 bases between them. Germline loops: CDR1 MNHEY, CDR2 SVGAGI. The CDR3 spans 15 residues.

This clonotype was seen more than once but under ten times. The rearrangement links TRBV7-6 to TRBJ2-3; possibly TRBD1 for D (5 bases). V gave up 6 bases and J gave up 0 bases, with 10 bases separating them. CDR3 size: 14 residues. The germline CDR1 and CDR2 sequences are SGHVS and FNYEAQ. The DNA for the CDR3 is TGTGCCAGCAGTCACAGGTTCAGCACAGATACGCAGTATTTT. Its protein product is CASSHRFSTDTQYF.

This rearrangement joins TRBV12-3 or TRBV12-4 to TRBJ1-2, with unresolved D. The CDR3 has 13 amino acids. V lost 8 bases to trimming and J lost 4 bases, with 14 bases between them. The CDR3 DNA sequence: TGTGCCAGCCGACCCCTGGAGGGCTATGGCTACACCTTC. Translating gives CASRPLEGYGYTF.

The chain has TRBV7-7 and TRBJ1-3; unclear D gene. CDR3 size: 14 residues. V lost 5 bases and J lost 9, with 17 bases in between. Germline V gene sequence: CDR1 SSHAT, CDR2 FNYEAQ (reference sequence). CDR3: CASSPYRGEGTIYF. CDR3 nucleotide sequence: TGTGCCAGCAGCCCGTACAGAGGAGAGGGCACCATATATTTT.